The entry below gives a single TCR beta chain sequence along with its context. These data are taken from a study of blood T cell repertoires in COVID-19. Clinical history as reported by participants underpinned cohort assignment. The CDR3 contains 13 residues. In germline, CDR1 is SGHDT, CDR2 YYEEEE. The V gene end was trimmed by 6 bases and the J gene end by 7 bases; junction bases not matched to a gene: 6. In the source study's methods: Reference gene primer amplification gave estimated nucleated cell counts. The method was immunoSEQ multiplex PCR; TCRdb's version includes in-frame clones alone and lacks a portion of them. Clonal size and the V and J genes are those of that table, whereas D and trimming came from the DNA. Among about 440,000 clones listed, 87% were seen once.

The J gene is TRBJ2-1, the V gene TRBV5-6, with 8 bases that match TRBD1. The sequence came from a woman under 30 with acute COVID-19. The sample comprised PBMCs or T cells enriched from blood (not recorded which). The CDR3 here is CASMQGAKNEQFF. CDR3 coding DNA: TGTGCCAGCATGCAGGGGGCGAAGAATGAGCAGTTCTTC.